This entry lists 17 T cell receptor beta chains sequenced from one sample in a study of human T cells and chemical hapten exposure. Indicated time point: patch test 1, 2 weeks after DPC sensitization. The sample's treatment: therapeutic diphenylcyclopropenone sensitization with weekly scalp DPC. TCRdb reprocessed the RACE reads via MiXCR and lists one record per CDR3 protein. The sample includes 340,000 or so distinct CDR3 sequences, approximately 6.3% seen only once; the top ten take 7.5% to 9%. The sequences come from whole blood, collected in connection with sensitization to the hapten diphenylcyclopropenone (DPC). The receptors derive from a woman between 18 and 30 years old with alopecia areata. Some clones in this sample may be carry-over from other donors' samples.

The table lists this clonotype with a few counts. The chain is built from TRBV7-6 and TRBJ1-2, with a possible D match to TRBD1 (6 bases). Germline V gene data show CDR1 as SGHVS and CDR2 as FNYEAQ. Trimming cost V 2 bases and J 6 bases, with 16 bases left between them. The CDR3 spans 15 residues. The CDR3 nucleotides are TGTGCCAGCAGCTTAAAACCGGGACAAGTAGATGGCTACACCTTC. Residues: CASSLKPGQVDGYTF.

The chain is built from TRBV20-1 and TRBJ2-3; D gene ambiguous. The CDR3 length is 11 residues. The V end was cut by 6 bases, the J end by 6 bases, with 10 bases between. The V gene's germline CDR1 is DFQATT and CDR2 SNEGSKA (reference sequence). CDR3 region: CSASTMDTQYF. CDR3 bases: TGCAGTGCCAGCACAATGGATACGCAGTATTTT.

This clonotype has a count of ten or more. V and J are TRBV6-2 or TRBV6-3 and TRBJ2-7, with TRBD1 matching 8 bases. The CDR3 totals 14 residues. Germline assignment: CDR1 MNHEY and CDR2 SVGEGT. V dropped 4 bases and J dropped 4; count of bases not matched to a gene: 6. CDR3 amino acids: CASSSGGIVYEQYF. Written as DNA, the CDR3 is TGTGCCAGCAGTTCAGGGGGCATCGTTTACGAGCAGTACTTC.

This clonotype has more than one count but fewer than ten. The chain employs TRBV5-1 and TRBJ1-1; TRBD1 agrees at 7 bases. Trimming removed 2 bases from V and 2 bases from J; junction bases left unmatched: 3. This CDR3 region has 14 residues. Germline V CDR1 and CDR2: SGHRS, YFSETQ. The CDR3 reads CASSLQGFNTEAFF. CDR3 coding DNA: TGCGCCAGCAGCTTACAGGGGTTCAACACTGAAGCTTTCTTT.

This clonotype appeared a few times. The J gene is TRBJ2-3, the V gene TRBV29-1, with 15 bases matching TRBD2. With 2 bases clipped from V and 2 bases from J, the junction kept 5 bases outside the gene matches. This CDR3 has 17 amino acids. Germline V gene lookup returns CDR1 SQVTM and CDR2 ANQGSEA. The chain's CDR3 is CSVEPGLAGGSTDTQYF. The DNA of the CDR3 is TGCAGCGTTGAACCGGGACTAGCGGGGGGTTCCACAGATACGCAGTATTTT.

This clonotype was seen a few times. The rearrangement joins TRBV20-1 to TRBJ2-1, with a possible D match to TRBD2 (7 bases). Germline lookup yields CDR1 DFQATT and CDR2 SNEGSKA (reference sequence). Between the trimmed V and J ends, which lost 6 bases and 3 bases, there was a span of 21 bases. The CDR3 is made up of 16 amino acids. The DNA for the CDR3 is TGCAGTGCCCCCCTCCCCGGCGGGGGCGACTACAATGAGCAGTTCTTC. Amino acid sequence: CSAPLPGGGDYNEQFF.

V gene TRBV7-2 combines with J gene TRBJ2-3; D not resolved. V was shortened by 5 bases and J by 0 bases, with 15 bases between the two germline ends. In germline, CDR1 is SGHTA, CDR2 FQGNSA. This CDR3 spans 16 amino acids. CDR3 in DNA: TGTGCCAGCAGCCCCAGGCGGCAGGAGAGCACAGATACGCAGTATTTT. Protein: CASSPRRQESTDTQYF.

This clonotype was observed a few times. This rearrangement joins TRBV11-1 to TRBJ2-1; D unresolved. V was trimmed by 4 bases and J by 5 bases, leaving 0 bases between them. Germline V gives CDR1 SGHAT, CDR2 FQDESV (reference sequence). The CDR3 length is 10 residues. CDR3 sequence: CASSYNEQFF. DNA for the CDR3: TGTGCCAGCAGCTACAATGAGCAGTTCTTC. Variable domain in full (rest from reference TRBV11-1 and TRBJ2-1): EAEVAQSPRYKITEKSQAVAFWCDPISGHATLYWYRQILGQGPELLVQFQDESVVDDSQLPKDRFSAERLKGVDSTLKIQPAELGDSAMYLCASSYNEQFFGPGTRLTVL.

This clonotype was seen a handful of times. V usage is TRBV7-8 and J usage is TRBJ2-7; TRBD1 is a possible D gene (6 bases). The germline gives CDR1 SGHVS, CDR2 FQNEAQ. The CDR3 extends over 17 amino acids. V shed 1 base and J shed 2 bases, with 18 bases lying between them. For the CDR3, the DNA is TGTGCCAGCAGCTTAGAGTCTCCGAGAGGGGGAGCCTACGAGCAGTACTTC. Translation: CASSLESPRGGAYEQYF.

This clonotype was seen more than once but under ten times. The gene calls are TRBV20-1 and TRBJ1-1; weak D call: TRBD1 (5 bases). This CDR3 region has 14 residues. V lost 3 bases and J 0 bases, leaving 11 bases between the germline ends. The V gene's germline CDR1 is DFQATT and CDR2 SNEGSKA (reference sequence). This CDR3 is CSARKQDMNTEAFF. Here the CDR3 DNA reads TGCAGTGCTAGGAAACAGGACATGAACACTGAAGCTTTCTTT.

The chain has TRBV29-1 and TRBJ2-1; 9 bases align to TRBD2. With 4 bases clipped from V and 5 bases from J, the junction kept 3 bases outside the gene matches. The CDR3 runs 13 residues. Germline lookup yields CDR1 SQVTM and CDR2 ANQGSEA. CDR3 DNA: TGCAGCGTTGGCCGACTAGCGGACAATGAGCAGTTCTTC. This translates into CSVGRLADNEQFF.

The chain couples TRBV20-1 to TRBJ1-4, with TRBD1 as a possible D gene (5 bases). Germline values: CDR1 DFQATT, CDR2 SNEGSKA (reference sequence). Trimming took off 5 bases at V and 13 bases at J, with 17 bases between the two ends. The CDR3 extends over 12 amino acids. The DNA of the CDR3 is TGCAGTGCTCCCAATCGGGGCTTTGGACTGTTTTTT. It translates to CSAPNRGFGLFF.

This clonotype occurred a few times. The genes are TRBV7-9 and TRBJ2-5; a possible D gene is TRBD2 (5 bases). The CDR3 runs 14 residues. Trimming shortened V by 1 base and J by 3 bases, and 9 bases separated the two germline ends. Germline CDR1 SEHNR, CDR2 FQNEAQ (reference sequence). CDR3 sequence reads: CASSLVGVEETQYF. The CDR3 bases are TGTGCCAGCAGCTTAGTCGGGGTGGAAGAGACCCAGTACTTC.

This clonotype has at least ten counts. The chain recombines TRBV7-2 with TRBJ1-1; 7 bases map to TRBD1. The CDR3 length is 14 residues. V dropped 5 bases and J dropped 1; count of bases not matched to a gene: 4. Germline V CDR1 and CDR2: SGHTA, FQGNSA. CDR3 DNA: TGTGCCAGCAGCCCCTGGACAGGGAACACTGAAGCTTTCTTT. It specifies CASSPWTGNTEAFF.

This clonotype was detected only a few times. DNA of the CDR3: TGCAGCGTTGAAGGTGGAACCCGGACAGGGCAGTCCAATGAGCAGTTCTTC. Translated, it gives CSVEGGTRTGQSNEQFF. The chain combines TRBV29-1 with TRBJ2-1, with 8 bases fitting TRBD1. The V gene end was trimmed by 1 base and the J gene end by 6 bases; junction bases not matched to a gene: 14. The CDR3 consists of 17 residues. CDR1 and CDR2 (germline): SQVTM, ANQGSEA.

This clonotype was seen only a few times. V is TRBV6-6 and J is TRBJ2-4, with D maybe TRBD2 (7 bases). The CDR3 runs 15 residues. Between the trimmed V and J ends, which lost 7 bases and 5 bases, there was a span of 18 bases. Germline CDR1 is MNHNY and CDR2 is SVGAGI (reference sequence). This chain's CDR3 is CASTLRGGRENIQYF. In DNA, the CDR3 is TGTGCCAGCACTCTACGAGGGGGGAGGGAAAACATTCAGTACTTC.

This clonotype was recorded at least ten times. The chain's CDR3 is CSANPAMNTEAFF. DNA of the CDR3: TGCAGTGCTAATCCAGCTATGAACACTGAAGCTTTCTTT. The chain is built from TRBV20-1 and TRBJ1-1; D is unresolved. Germline V gene lookup returns CDR1 DFQATT and CDR2 SNEGSKA (reference sequence). Between the trimmed V and J ends, which lost 4 bases and 0 bases, there was a span of 9 bases. The CDR3 runs to 13 residues.